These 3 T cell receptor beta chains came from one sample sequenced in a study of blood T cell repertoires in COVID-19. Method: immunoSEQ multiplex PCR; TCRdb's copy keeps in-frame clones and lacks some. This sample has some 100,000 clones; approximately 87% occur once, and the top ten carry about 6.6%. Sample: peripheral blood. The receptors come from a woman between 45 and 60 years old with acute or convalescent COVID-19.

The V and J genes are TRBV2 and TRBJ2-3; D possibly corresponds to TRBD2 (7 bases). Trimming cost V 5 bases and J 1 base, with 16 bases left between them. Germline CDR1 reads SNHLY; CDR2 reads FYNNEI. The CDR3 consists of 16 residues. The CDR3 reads CASSINGGLRTDTQYF. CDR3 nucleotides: TGTGCCAGCAGTATAAACGGGGGGCTTCGCACAGATACGCAGTATTTT. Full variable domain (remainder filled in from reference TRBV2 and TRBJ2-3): EPEVTQTPSHQVTQMGQEVILRCVPISNHLYFYWYRQILGQKVEFLVSFYNNEISEKSEIFDDQFSVERPDGSNFTLKIRSTKLEDSAMYFCASSINGGLRTDTQYFGPGTRLTVL.

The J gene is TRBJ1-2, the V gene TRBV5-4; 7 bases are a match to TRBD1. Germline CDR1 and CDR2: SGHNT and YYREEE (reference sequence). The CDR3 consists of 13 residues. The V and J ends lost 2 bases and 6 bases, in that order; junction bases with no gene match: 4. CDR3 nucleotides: TGTGCCAGCAGCTTTAAAGGGGGCAATGGCTACACCTTC. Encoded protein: CASSFKGGNGYTF. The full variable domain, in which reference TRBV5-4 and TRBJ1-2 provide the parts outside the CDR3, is ETGVTQSPTHLIKTRGQQVTLRCSSQSGHNTVSWYQQALGQGPQFIFQYYREEENGRGNFPPRFSGLQFPNYSSELNVNALELDDSALYLCASSFKGGNGYTFGSGTRLTVV.

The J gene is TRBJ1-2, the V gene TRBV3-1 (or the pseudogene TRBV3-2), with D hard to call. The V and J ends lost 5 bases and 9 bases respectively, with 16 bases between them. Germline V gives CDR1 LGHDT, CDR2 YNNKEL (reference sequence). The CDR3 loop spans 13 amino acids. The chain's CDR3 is CASSSSGWLSYTF. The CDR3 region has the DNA TGTGCCAGCAGCTCCTCGGGGTGGTTGAGCTACACCTTC.